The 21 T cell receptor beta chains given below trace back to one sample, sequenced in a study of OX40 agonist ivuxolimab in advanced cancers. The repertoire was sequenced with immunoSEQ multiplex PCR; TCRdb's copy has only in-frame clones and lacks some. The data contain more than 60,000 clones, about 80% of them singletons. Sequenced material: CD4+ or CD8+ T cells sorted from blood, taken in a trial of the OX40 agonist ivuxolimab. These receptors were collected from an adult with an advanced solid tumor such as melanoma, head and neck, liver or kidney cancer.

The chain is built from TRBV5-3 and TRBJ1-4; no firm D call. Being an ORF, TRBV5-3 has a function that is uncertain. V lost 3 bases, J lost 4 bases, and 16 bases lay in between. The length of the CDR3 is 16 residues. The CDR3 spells CARSSAPELGNEKLFF. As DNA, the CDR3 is TGTGCCAGAAGCTCGGCCCCAGAATTGGGTAATGAAAAACTGTTTTTT.

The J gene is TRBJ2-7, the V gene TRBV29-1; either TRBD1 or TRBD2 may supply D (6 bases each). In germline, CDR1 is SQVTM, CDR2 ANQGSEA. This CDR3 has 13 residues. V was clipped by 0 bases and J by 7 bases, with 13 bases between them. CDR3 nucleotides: TGCAGCGTTGAAGAATCGGGGGCCAGGGAGCAGTACTTC. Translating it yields CSVEESGAREQYF.

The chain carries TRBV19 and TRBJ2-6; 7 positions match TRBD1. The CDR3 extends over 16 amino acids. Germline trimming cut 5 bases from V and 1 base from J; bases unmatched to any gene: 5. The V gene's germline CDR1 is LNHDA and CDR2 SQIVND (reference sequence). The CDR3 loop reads CASSFGQASGANVLTF. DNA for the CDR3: TGTGCCAGTAGTTTTGGACAGGCTTCTGGGGCCAACGTCCTGACTTTC.

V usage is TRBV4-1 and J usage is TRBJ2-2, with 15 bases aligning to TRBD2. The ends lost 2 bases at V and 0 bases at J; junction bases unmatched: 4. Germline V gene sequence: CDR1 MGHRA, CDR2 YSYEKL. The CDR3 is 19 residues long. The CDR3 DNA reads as TGCGCCAGCAGCCAACCGGGACTAGCGGGGGGCTCGAACACCGGGGAGCTGTTTTTT. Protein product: CASSQPGLAGGSNTGELFF.

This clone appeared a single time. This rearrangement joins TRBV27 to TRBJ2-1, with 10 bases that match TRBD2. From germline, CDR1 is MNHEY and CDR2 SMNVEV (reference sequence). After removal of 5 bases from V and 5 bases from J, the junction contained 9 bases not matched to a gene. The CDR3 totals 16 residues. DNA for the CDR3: TGTGCCAGCAGTCTACAGGGAGCGGGGGGGAACAATGAGCAGTTCTTC. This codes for CASSLQGAGGNNEQFF.

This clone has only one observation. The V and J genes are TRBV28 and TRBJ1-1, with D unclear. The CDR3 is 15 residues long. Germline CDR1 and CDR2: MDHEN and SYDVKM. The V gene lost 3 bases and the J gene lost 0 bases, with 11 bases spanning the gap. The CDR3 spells CASSFVARLNTEAFF. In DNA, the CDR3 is TGTGCCAGCAGTTTTGTCGCACGGCTGAACACTGAAGCTTTCTTT.

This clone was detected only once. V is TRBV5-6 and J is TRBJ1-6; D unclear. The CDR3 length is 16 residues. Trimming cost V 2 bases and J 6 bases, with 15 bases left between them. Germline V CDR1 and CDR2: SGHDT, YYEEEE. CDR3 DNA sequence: TGTGCCAGCAGCTTAATTTCGGCAGCGCGTAATTCACCCCTCCACTTT. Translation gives CASSLISAARNSPLHF. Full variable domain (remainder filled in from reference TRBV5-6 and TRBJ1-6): DAGVTQSPTHLIKTRGQQVTLRCSPKSGHDTVSWYQQALGQGPQFIFQYYEEEERQRGNFPDRFSGHQFPNYSSELNVNALLLGDSALYLCASSLISAARNSPLHFGNGTRLTVT.

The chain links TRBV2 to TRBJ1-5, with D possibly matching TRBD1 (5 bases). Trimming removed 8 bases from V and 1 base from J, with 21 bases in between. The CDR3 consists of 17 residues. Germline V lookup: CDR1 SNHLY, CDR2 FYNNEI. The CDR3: CASSFQTPGLSNQPQHF. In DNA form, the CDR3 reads TGTGCCAGCTCTTTTCAGACCCCGGGACTGAGCAATCAGCCCCAGCATTTT.

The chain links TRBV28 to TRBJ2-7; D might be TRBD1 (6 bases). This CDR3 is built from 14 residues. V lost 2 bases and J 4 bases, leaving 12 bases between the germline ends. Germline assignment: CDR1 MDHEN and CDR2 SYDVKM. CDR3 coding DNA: TGTGCCAGCAGTTTAAGGCAGGGGCGATACGAGCAGTACTTC. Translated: CASSLRQGRYEQYF.

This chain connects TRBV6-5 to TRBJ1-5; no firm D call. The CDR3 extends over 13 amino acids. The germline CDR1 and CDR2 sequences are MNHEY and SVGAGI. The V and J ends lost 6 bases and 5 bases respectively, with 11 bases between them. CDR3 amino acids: CASSHQRDQPQHF. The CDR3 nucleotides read TGTGCCAGCAGCCACCAGAGGGATCAGCCCCAGCATTTT.

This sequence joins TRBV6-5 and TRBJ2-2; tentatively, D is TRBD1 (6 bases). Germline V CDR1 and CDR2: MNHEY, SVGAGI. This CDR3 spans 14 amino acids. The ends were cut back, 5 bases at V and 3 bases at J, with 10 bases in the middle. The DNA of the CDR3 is TGTGCCAGCAGTAAGGACAGATACACCGGGGAGCTGTTTTTT. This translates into CASSKDRYTGELFF.

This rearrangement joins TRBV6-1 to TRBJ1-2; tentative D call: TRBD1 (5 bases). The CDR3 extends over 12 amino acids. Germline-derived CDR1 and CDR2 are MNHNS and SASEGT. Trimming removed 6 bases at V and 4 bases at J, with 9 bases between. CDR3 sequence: CASRGTSYGYTF. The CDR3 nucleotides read TGTGCCAGCAGGGGGACGTCCTATGGCTACACCTTC.

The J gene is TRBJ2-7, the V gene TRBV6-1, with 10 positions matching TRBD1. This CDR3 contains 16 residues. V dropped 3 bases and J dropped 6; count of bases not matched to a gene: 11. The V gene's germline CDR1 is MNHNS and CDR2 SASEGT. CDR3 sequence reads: CASSETGGVLGFEQYF. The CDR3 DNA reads TGTGCCAGCAGTGAGACAGGGGGCGTGTTGGGCTTCGAGCAGTACTTC.

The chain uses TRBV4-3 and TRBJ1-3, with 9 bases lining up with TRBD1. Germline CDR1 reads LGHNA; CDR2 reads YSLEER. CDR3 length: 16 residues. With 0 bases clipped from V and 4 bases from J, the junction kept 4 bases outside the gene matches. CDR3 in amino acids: CASSQDGTGYGNTIYF. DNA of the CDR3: TGCGCCAGCAGCCAAGACGGGACAGGGTACGGAAACACCATATATTTT.

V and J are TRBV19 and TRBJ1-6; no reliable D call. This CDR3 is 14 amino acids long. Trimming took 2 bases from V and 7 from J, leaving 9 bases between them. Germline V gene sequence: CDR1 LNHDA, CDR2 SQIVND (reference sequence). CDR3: CASSILGGNSPLHF. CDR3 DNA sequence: TGTGCCAGTAGTATACTCGGAGGAAATTCACCCCTCCACTTT.

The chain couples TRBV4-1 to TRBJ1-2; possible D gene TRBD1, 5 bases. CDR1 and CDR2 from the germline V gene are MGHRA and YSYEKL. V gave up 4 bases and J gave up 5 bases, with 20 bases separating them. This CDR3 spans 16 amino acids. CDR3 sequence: CASSPPGGSISYGYTF. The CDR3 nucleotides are TGCGCCAGCAGCCCCCCGGGGGGGAGTATTAGTTATGGCTACACCTTC.

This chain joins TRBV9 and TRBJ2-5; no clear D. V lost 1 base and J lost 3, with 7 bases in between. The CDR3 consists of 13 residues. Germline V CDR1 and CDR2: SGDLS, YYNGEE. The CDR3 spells CASSVYQEETQYF. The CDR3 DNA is TGTGCCAGCAGCGTATATCAGGAAGAGACCCAGTACTTC.

Here the CDR3 DNA reads TGTGCCAGCAGCCAGGATACAGGGGGAAAACAGCCCCAGCATTTT. This sequence encodes CASSQDTGGKQPQHF. The chain joins TRBV6-5 to TRBJ1-5, with 8 bases aligning to TRBD1. With V trimmed by 6 bases and J by 7 bases, 11 bases remained unmatched. CDR1 MNHEY and CDR2 SVGAGI come from the germline V gene. CDR3 length: 15 amino acids.

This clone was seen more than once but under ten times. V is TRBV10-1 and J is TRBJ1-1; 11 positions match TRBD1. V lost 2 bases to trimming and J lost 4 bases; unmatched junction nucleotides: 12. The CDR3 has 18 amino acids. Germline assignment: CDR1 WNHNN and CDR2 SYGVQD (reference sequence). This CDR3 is CASSEPHRTGGAGTEAFF. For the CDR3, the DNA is TGCGCCAGCAGTGAGCCCCACCGGACAGGGGGCGCCGGCACTGAAGCTTTCTTT.

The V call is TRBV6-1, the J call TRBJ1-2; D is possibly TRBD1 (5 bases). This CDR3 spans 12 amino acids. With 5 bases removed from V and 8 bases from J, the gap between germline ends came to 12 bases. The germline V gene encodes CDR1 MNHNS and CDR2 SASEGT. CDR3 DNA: TGTGCCAGCAGTTCACAGGTGGGCGGCTACACCTTC. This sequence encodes CASSSQVGGYTF.

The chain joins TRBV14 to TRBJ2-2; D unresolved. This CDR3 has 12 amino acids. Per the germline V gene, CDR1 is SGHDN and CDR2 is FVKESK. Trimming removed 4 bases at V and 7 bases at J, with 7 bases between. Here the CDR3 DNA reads TGTGCCAGCAGCCGGAATCACGGGGAGCTGTTTTTT. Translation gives CASSRNHGELFF.